Below, 16 T cell receptor beta chains from the same sample are listed, as sequenced in a study of T cells in localized non-small cell lung cancer (dated by TCRdb to between 2020 and 2021). Library creation used the immunoSEQ multiplex PCR assay. As stored in TCRdb, this immuneACCESS dataset retains in-frame rearrangements with V and J assigned. A fraction of the clones does not appear; measured against another copy, unresolved V genes explain less than half of the discrepancy, and the remainder lacks a known reason. Here the sample has tens of thousands of clones; 70% to 85% occur a single time. The ten largest clones take up roughly 1.4% of the sample. The material was peripheral blood, obtained before any cancer treatment. Receptor source: a female donor of 60 years or more with stage I lung adenocarcinoma.

The rearrangement joins TRBV6-5 to TRBJ1-2; no firm D call. This CDR3 has 14 amino acids. Trimming took off 5 bases at V and 1 base at J, with 11 bases between the two ends. From germline, CDR1 is MNHEY and CDR2 SVGAGI. In nucleotides, the CDR3 is TGTGCCAGCAGTAATATATACAGTAACTATGGCTACACCTTC. It is translated as CASSNIYSNYGYTF.

A few counts support this clone. The chain links TRBV5-5 to TRBJ1-4; D unresolved. The V gene lost 5 bases and the J gene lost 4 bases, with 9 bases spanning the gap. Germline lookup yields CDR1 SGHKS and CDR2 YYEKEE (reference sequence). The CDR3 extends over 13 amino acids. The CDR3 here is CASSRTVNEKLFF. In DNA, the CDR3 is TGTGCCAGCAGTCGGACGGTTAATGAAAAACTGTTTTTT. The variable domain in full, with the rest retrieved from reference TRBV5-5 and TRBJ1-4, is DAGVTQSPTHLIKTRGQQVTLRCSPISGHKSVSWYQQVLGQGPQFIFQYYEKEERGRGNFPDRFSARQFPNYSSELNVNALLLGDSALYLCASSRTVNEKLFFGSGTQLSVL.

The gene calls are TRBV7-9 and TRBJ1-1; possible D gene TRBD1, 5 bases. The CDR3 sequence is 13 residues long. V lost 4 bases and J 11 bases, leaving 17 bases between the germline ends. Germline V CDR1 and CDR2: SEHNR, FQNEAQ (reference sequence). The CDR3 sequence: CASSSQSGTAAFF. CDR3 nucleotides: TGTGCCAGCAGCTCTCAATCCGGGACGGCTGCTTTCTTT.

The chain carries TRBV7-2 and TRBJ1-2, with D possibly matching TRBD1 (6 bases). V lost 0 bases and J lost 2, with 7 bases in between. Germline CDR1 and CDR2: SGHTA and FQGNSA. The CDR3 is 14 amino acids. This CDR3 is CASSLATGNYGYTF. The CDR3 DNA follows: TGTGCCAGCAGCTTAGCAACAGGGAACTATGGCTACACCTTC. Looking up the rest from reference TRBV7-2 and TRBJ1-2 gives the full variable domain: GAGVSQSPSNKVTEKGKDVELRCDPISGHTALYWYRQSLGQGLEFLIYFQGNSAPDKSGLPSDRFSAERTGGSVSTLTIQRTQQEDSAVYLCASSLATGNYGYTFGSGTRLTVV.

The genes are TRBV15 and TRBJ2-2; 10 positions match TRBD2. The CDR3 is made up of 19 amino acids. Germline V gene data show CDR1 as LNHNV and CDR2 as YYDKDF (reference sequence). V lost 3 bases to trimming and J lost 0 bases; unmatched junction nucleotides: 10. The CDR3 region is CATSRRLAGGATNTGELFF. CDR3 nucleotides: TGTGCCACCAGCAGGCGACTAGCGGGTGGGGCCACGAACACCGGGGAGCTGTTTTTT. Together with reference TRBV15 and TRBJ2-2, the CDR3 gives the full variable domain: DAMVIQNPRYQVTQFGKPVTLSCSQTLNHNVMYWYQQKSSQAPKLLFHYYDKDFNNEADTPDNFQSRRPNTSFCFLDIRSPGLGDTAMYLCATSRRLAGGATNTGELFFGEGSRLTVL.

V usage is TRBV6-1 and J usage is TRBJ1-2; TRBD1 agrees at 8 bases. Per the germline V gene, CDR1 is MNHNS and CDR2 is SASEGT. The CDR3 runs 14 residues. The junction had 6 bases not matched to a gene; V was cut back by 5 bases and J by 4 bases. The CDR3 DNA is TGTGCCAGCAGTCCTACAGGGGGTGGCTATGGCTACACCTTC. This translates into CASSPTGGGYGYTF.

In DNA form, the CDR3 reads TGTGCCAGCAGCACGACCAGCGGAAACACCATATATTTT. This gives the protein CASSTTSGNTIYF. The chain employs TRBV7-9 and TRBJ1-3; D is ambiguous. Germline loops: CDR1 SEHNR, CDR2 FQNEAQ (reference sequence). Trimming stripped 5 bases from V and 4 bases from J, with 9 bases between. CDR3 size: 13 residues.

The V call is TRBV4-3, the J call TRBJ2-7; perhaps TRBD2 as D (5 bases). V was pared by 0 bases and J by 3 bases, with 12 bases between. Per the germline V gene, CDR1 is LGHNA and CDR2 is YSLEER. CDR3 length equals 15 residues. CDR3 region: CASSQEDTGFYEQYF. Written as DNA, the CDR3 is TGCGCCAGCAGCCAAGAAGATACGGGGTTCTACGAGCAGTACTTC.

V usage is TRBV28 and J usage is TRBJ2-7; no firm D call. Germline values: CDR1 MDHEN, CDR2 SYDVKM. V lost 1 base, J lost 6 bases, and 7 bases lay in between. CDR3 length equals 12 residues. CDR3 sequence (DNA): TGTGCCAGCAGTTTATACCAGCGCGAGCAGTACTTC. It codes for CASSLYQREQYF.

The V gene is TRBV2, the J gene TRBJ1-1; 9 positions match TRBD1. The CDR3 has 17 amino acids. Germline CDR1 reads SNHLY; CDR2 reads FYNNEI. With V trimmed by 6 bases and J by 8 bases, 19 bases remained unmatched. DNA for the CDR3: TGTGCCAGCAGCACCCCCTTAAGGGAACAGGGGGCTCCGGAAGCTTTCTTT. It encodes CASSTPLREQGAPEAFF.

CDR3 in amino acids: CASSSALGDRANTGELFF. CDR3 nucleotide sequence: TGTGCCAGCAGCTCCGCTTTGGGGGACCGAGCAAACACCGGGGAGCTGTTTTTT. V usage is TRBV7-2 and J usage is TRBJ2-2, with D possibly called TRBD1 or TRBD2 (5 bases each). The germline V gene encodes CDR1 SGHTA and CDR2 FQGNSA. This CDR3 has 18 amino acids. V was shortened by 4 bases and J by 2 bases, with 20 bases between the two germline ends.

The V gene is TRBV7-9, the J gene TRBJ2-1; a possible D gene is TRBD2 (7 bases). The CDR3 length is 18 residues. V shed 1 base and J shed 4 bases, with 20 bases lying between them. Germline lookup yields CDR1 SEHNR and CDR2 FQNEAQ (reference sequence). The CDR3 DNA is TGTGCCAGCAGCTTAGAACGGCGGGGGCTAAAAGTTTACAATGAGCAGTTCTTC. Translating gives CASSLERRGLKVYNEQFF.

As for this clone: The sample holds other DNA sequences that translate to the same CDR3. This chain links TRBV9 with TRBJ2-3; no clear D. V shed 0 bases and J shed 1 base, with 9 bases lying between them. The germline V gene encodes CDR1 SGDLS and CDR2 YYNGEE. The CDR3 is 15 residues long. This CDR3 is CASSVVGDGTDTQYF. The CDR3 DNA reads as TGTGCCAGCAGCGTAGTAGGAGACGGCACAGATACGCAGTATTTT.

V is TRBV5-1 and J is TRBJ2-5, with TRBD2 identical over 9 bases. The CDR3 totals 13 residues. The ends lost 7 bases at V and 4 bases at J; junction bases unmatched: 5. The germline gives CDR1 SGHRS, CDR2 YFSETQ. The CDR3 sequence: CASASSGAETQYF. The DNA of the CDR3 is TGCGCCAGCGCCTCTAGCGGGGCAGAGACCCAGTACTTC.

This clone was observed a few times. The chain combines TRBV6-1 with TRBJ1-5, with unresolved D. V lost 6 bases and J lost 4, with 10 bases in between. The CDR3 totals 13 residues. CDR1 and CDR2 from the germline V gene are MNHNS and SASEGT. The CDR3 protein is CASRERGNQPQHF. Here the CDR3 DNA reads TGTGCCAGCAGAGAACGAGGGAATCAGCCCCAGCATTTT.

This clone was counted once. The chain is built from TRBV27 and TRBJ1-5; no clear D gene. Deletions cut 9 bases from V and 3 bases from J, with 15 bases between. Germline-derived CDR1 and CDR2 are MNHEY and SMNVEV (reference sequence). This CDR3 has 14 residues. CDR3 coding DNA: TGTGCCAGTCGTGCCGTACCGTTCAATCAGCCCCAGCATTTT. Translation: CASRAVPFNQPQHF.